The following is a T cell receptor (beta chain) sequence with its context. Its specificity is not known. The sample comes from a study of T cell responses to AZD1222 COVID-19 vaccine. General study points: The study identified only six AZD1222 recipients as seropositive at baseline. Close to half of spike-specific TCRs reportedly recognize unmutated variant regions. Donor demographics were predominantly white British with a female majority; clonal diversity may be underestimated.

Using immunoSEQ multiplex PCR, the repertoire was profiled, and TCRdb retains in-frame clones only, with some absent. The sample yields 95,000 to 150,000 clones, roughly 87% seen once. Germline V gene data show CDR1 as LGHNA and CDR2 as YNFKEQ. The CDR3 consists of 18 residues. V lost 0 bases, J lost 0 bases, and 12 bases lay in between. Pooling was applied to second doses at about 4 or about 12 weeks. The sample in question was peripheral blood, obtained 28 days after the second AZD1222 dose. V and J are TRBV4-2 and TRBJ2-6; D is possibly TRBD2 (6 bases). This clonotype was sampled from an adult who received the AZD1222 COVID-19 vaccine. For the CDR3, the DNA is TGTGCCAGCAGCCAAGAGGAGGGCAGACTCTCTGGGGCCAACGTCCTGACTTTC. Residues: CASSQEEGRLSGANVLTF.